This TCR beta chain stems from a study of Ad26.COV2.S vaccination and SARS-CoV-2 variants. Study-level information: It was the COV1001 Ad26.COV2.S trial arm that included the donor.

The CDR3 is made up of 16 amino acids. The ends lost 7 bases at V and 1 base at J; junction bases unmatched: 11. Per germline, CDR1 LGHNA and CDR2 YNFKEQ. Sample treatment: roughly 20 received Ad26.COV2.S at low or high dose, single or two shots; about 5 received placebo; per-sample allocation not given. Day 63 after the first vaccine or placebo injection was the time point for sampling. The table came from immunoSEQ multiplex PCR; TCRdb's copy has only in-frame clones and leaves some out. The table includes under 600,000 clones, roughly nine tenths detected once. The V and J genes are TRBV4-2 and TRBJ2-5; 8 nucleotides agree with TRBD1. The source of this sequence is a person aged 18-65 years who received the Ad26.COV2.S COVID-19 vaccine or a placebo. The sequencing here drew on peripheral blood, taken in a trial of Ad26.COV2.S vaccine versus placebo. The CDR3 sequence: CASTPGQADRQETQYF. The CDR3 DNA sequence: TGTGCCAGCACCCCGGGACAGGCGGACCGCCAAGAGACCCAGTACTTC.